The 30 T cell receptor beta chains below come from one sample, sequenced in a study of a mutant IDH1 vaccine in newly diagnosed glioma. These receptors are not linked to any known antigen. Measured with immunoSEQ multiplex PCR; TCRdb has only the in-frame clones, and not every one. The sample lists tens of thousands of clones; less than 90% were seen once. Time point reported: week 35, safety follow-up. Every vaccine dose comprised 300 ug of mutant IDH1 20-mer peptide plus topical imiquimod. Sequencing was performed on PBMCs, taken from a glioma patient whose treatment included an IDH1 peptide vaccine. These TCRs come from a man between 18 and 35 years old with glioma.

The J gene is TRBJ2-3, the V gene TRBV7-3, with 7 nucleotides matching TRBD1. This CDR3 comprises 13 residues. From germline, CDR1 is SGHTA and CDR2 FQGTGA. Losses at the gene ends were 4 bases for V and 7 bases for J; bases not matched to a gene: 5. The CDR3 sequence: CASSSIQGHTQYF. The CDR3 DNA follows: TGTGCCAGCAGCTCAATACAGGGGCATACGCAGTATTTT.

This clone occurred once. This chain connects TRBV5-1 to TRBJ2-3; 9 bases align to TRBD2. CDR3 length equals 14 residues. The germline gives CDR1 SGHRS, CDR2 YFSETQ. V shed 4 bases and J 4 bases; nucleotides not matched to a gene: 4. DNA of the CDR3: TGCGCCAGCAGCCCCGTAGCGGGGGCAGATACGCAGTATTTT. It codes for CASSPVAGADTQYF.

V is TRBV27 and J is TRBJ1-4, with TRBD1 as a possible D gene (6 bases). CDR1 MNHEY and CDR2 SMNVEV come from the germline V gene (reference sequence). The CDR3 totals 16 residues. V was clipped by 6 bases and J by 7 bases, with 21 bases between them. CDR3 nucleotides: TGTGCCAGCAGGGGGACACACCCTCTATGGGGTGAAAAACTGTTTTTT. The encoded protein is CASRGTHPLWGEKLFF.

This clone was seen a single time. The chain employs TRBV18 and TRBJ1-3, with 9 bases fitting TRBD1. CDR3 length: 16 residues. With 2 bases clipped from V and 4 bases from J, the junction kept 6 bases outside the gene matches. Germline lookup yields CDR1 KGHSH and CDR2 LQKENI. CDR3 DNA: TGTGCCAGCTCACCATATACAGGGGGCGAAGGAAACACCATATATTTT. Translated: CASSPYTGGEGNTIYF.

J is TRBJ1-2 and V is TRBV11-2; TRBD1 aligns across 10 bases. The germline V gene encodes CDR1 SGHAT and CDR2 FQNNGV. This CDR3 has 16 amino acids. With V trimmed by 5 bases and J by 1 base, 7 bases remained unmatched. CDR3 bases: TGTGCCAGCAGCAGGGGACAGGGGCGATATAACTATGGCTACACCTTC. Its translation is CASSRGQGRYNYGYTF. Filled out from reference TRBV11-2 and TRBJ1-2, the complete variable domain reads EAGVAQSPRYKIIEKRQSVAFWCNPISGHATLYWYQQILGQGPKLLIQFQNNGVVDDSQLPKDRFSAERLKGVDSTLKIQPAKLEDSAVYLCASSRGQGRYNYGYTFGSGTRLTVV.

J is TRBJ2-3 and V is TRBV9; 9 bases fit TRBD1. CDR3 length: 16 amino acids. CDR1 is SGDLS, CDR2 YYNGEE, per germline. J gave up 2 bases and V 1 base, and 5 bases lay outside the gene matches. The CDR3, as DNA: TGTGCCAGCAGCGTAACCCGGGACAGGGACACAGATACGCAGTATTTT. This translates into CASSVTRDRDTDTQYF.

V gene TRBV29-1 combines with J gene TRBJ2-3; D not resolved. V gave up 8 bases and J gave up 6 bases, with 18 bases separating them. The CDR3 runs to 13 residues. Germline V gene data show CDR1 as SQVTM and CDR2 as ANQGSEA. The CDR3 reads CSTKGASGDTQYF. In DNA form, the CDR3 reads TGCAGCACCAAGGGTGCTAGTGGGGATACGCAGTATTTT.

The chain has TRBV10-2 and TRBJ2-1; D is tentatively TRBD1 or TRBD2 (5 bases each). Germline V CDR1 and CDR2: WSHSY, SAAADI. CDR3 length: 14 residues. V dropped 6 bases and J dropped 5 bases, with 14 bases sitting between them. The CDR3 DNA is TGCGCCAGCAGGGAGACCGGGACCCACAATGAGCAGTTCTTC. This encodes CASRETGTHNEQFF.

This clone was counted once. The V and J genes are TRBV19 and TRBJ1-4; perhaps TRBD1 as D (5 bases). Trimming pared 6 bases from V and 8 bases from J, leaving 19 bases between. Looked up from germline, CDR1 is LNHDA and CDR2 is SQIVND (reference sequence). The CDR3 is made up of 15 amino acids. CDR3 residues: CASRPTGTLGEKLFF. CDR3 coding DNA: TGTGCCAGTAGGCCCACCGGGACCCTAGGGGAAAAACTGTTTTTT.

V is TRBV7-2 and J is TRBJ1-5, with D unclear. The V gene's germline CDR1 is SGHTA and CDR2 FQGNSA. Trimming shortened V by 5 bases and J by 7 bases, and 12 bases separated the two germline ends. The CDR3 runs to 13 residues. As DNA, the CDR3 is TGTGCCAGCAGCCCACAAACAAGCCAGCCCCAGCATTTT. Translation: CASSPQTSQPQHF.

The chain combines TRBV15 with TRBJ1-4; D perhaps matches TRBD1 (6 bases). CDR1 and CDR2 from the germline V gene are LNHNV and YYDKDF (reference sequence). There are 16 residues in the CDR3. The ends were cut back, 0 bases at V and 8 bases at J, with 16 bases in the middle. CDR3 sequence (DNA): TGTGCCACCAGCAGAGATGGTGAGGGGGGGAGGGAAAAACTGTTTTTT. Protein sequence: CATSRDGEGGREKLFF.

V usage is TRBV5-1 and J usage is TRBJ2-7, with D tentatively TRBD1 (6 bases). Per the germline V gene, CDR1 is SGHRS and CDR2 is YFSETQ. The V and J ends lost 5 bases and 2 bases respectively, with 20 bases between them. The CDR3 is made up of 16 amino acids. The CDR3 DNA reads TGCGCCAGCAGGTACGACAGGAGAACTTCTGCCTACGAGCAGTACTTC. It specifies CASRYDRRTSAYEQYF.

This chain uses TRBV4-3 with TRBJ1-3, with a tentative D call TRBD1 (5 bases). Germline V gene sequence: CDR1 LGHNA, CDR2 YSLEER. The CDR3 loop spans 17 amino acids. The V end lost 1 base, the J end lost 0 bases, and 13 bases lay between the germline ends. The CDR3 nucleotides are TGCGCCAGCAGCCAAGGCCGGGACTGGGCCTCTGGAAACACCATATATTTT. This encodes CASSQGRDWASGNTIYF.

This chain uses TRBV4-3 with TRBJ1-2; D is undetermined. V shed 0 bases and J shed 4 bases, with 12 bases lying between them. This CDR3 spans 15 amino acids. CDR1 and CDR2 (germline): LGHNA, YSLEER. The CDR3 reads CASSQEGWAGYGYTF. The CDR3 region has the DNA TGCGCCAGCAGCCAAGAGGGTTGGGCGGGCTATGGCTACACCTTC.

The chain is built from TRBV9 and TRBJ2-3; 10 nucleotides line up with TRBD1. The J segment lost 1 base and the V segment lost 3 bases, leaving 2 bases of the junction unmatched. Germline CDR1 SGDLS, CDR2 YYNGEE. The CDR3 extends over 15 amino acids. The CDR3 DNA follows: TGTGCCAGCAGCGCCGGGACAGGGGGCACAGATACGCAGTATTTT. It codes for CASSAGTGGTDTQYF.

This clone was detected once. This chain uses TRBV14 with TRBJ2-7, with TRBD1 identical over 9 bases. The CDR3 sequence is 16 residues long. CDR1 SGHDN and CDR2 FVKESK come from the germline V gene. V lost 1 base, J lost 2 bases, and 6 bases stayed unmatched. The CDR3 reads CASSQARQGGPYEQYF. CDR3 nucleotides: TGTGCCAGCAGCCAAGCAAGACAGGGGGGTCCCTACGAGCAGTACTTC.

V gene TRBV30 combines with J gene TRBJ1-1; D is possibly TRBD1 (5 bases). The CDR3 covers 17 residues. Trimming removed 1 base from V and 5 bases from J, with 23 bases in between. CDR1 and CDR2 (germline): GTSNPN, SVGIG (reference sequence). CDR3 protein: CAWSASGTGKATTEAFF. The CDR3 coding sequence is TGTGCCTGGAGTGCTTCGGGGACCGGTAAGGCGACAACTGAAGCTTTCTTT.

This clone is classed as medium-sized. The chain uses TRBV6-5 and TRBJ1-5; 7 bases are shared with TRBD1. The CDR3 contains 14 residues. The germline CDR1 and CDR2 sequences are MNHEY and SVGAGI. The J segment lost 5 bases and the V segment lost 5 bases, leaving 6 bases of the junction unmatched. In nucleotides, the CDR3 is TGTGCCAGCAGTAGACAGGGTTTCGATCAGCCCCAGCATTTT. Translating gives CASSRQGFDQPQHF.

The rearrangement joins TRBV30 to TRBJ1-2, with unresolved D. V lost 4 bases, J lost 1 base, and 13 bases lay in between. CDR3 length: 14 amino acids. The germline V gene encodes CDR1 GTSNPN and CDR2 SVGIG (reference sequence). The CDR3 spells CAWIVAGVNYGYTF. CDR3 nucleotide sequence: TGTGCCTGGATAGTCGCGGGAGTTAACTATGGCTACACCTTC.

The chain combines TRBV30 with TRBJ2-7; 10 positions agree with TRBD2. CDR1 and CDR2 from the germline V gene are GTSNPN and SVGIG (reference sequence). The V segment lost 2 bases and the J segment 2 bases; nucleotides outside the gene matches: 9. The CDR3 has 16 amino acids. In DNA form, the CDR3 reads TGTGCCTGGAGTCCCGAACTAGCGGGGTGGACCTACGAGCAGTACTTC. Its translation is CAWSPELAGWTYEQYF.

The chain recombines TRBV18 with TRBJ2-7; TRBD1 is a possible D gene (5 bases). The CDR3 sequence is 13 residues long. Germline V gene lookup returns CDR1 KGHSH and CDR2 LQKENI. V dropped 3 bases and J dropped 2 bases, with 8 bases sitting between them. The CDR3 spells CASSPRAPYEQYF. CDR3 sequence (DNA): TGTGCCAGCTCACCCAGGGCCCCCTACGAGCAGTACTTC.

In this sample, this clone turned up once. The CDR3 coding sequence is TGTGCCAGCAGCATCACTCAGGGACAGGGGTATGGCTACACCTTC. This codes for CASSITQGQGYGYTF. V usage is TRBV5-5 and J usage is TRBJ1-2, with 10 bases that match TRBD1. With V trimmed by 4 bases and J by 5 bases, 8 bases remained unmatched. Germline V CDR1 and CDR2: SGHKS, YYEKEE (reference sequence). The CDR3 is made up of 15 amino acids.

The CDR3 loop reads CASSQGQGLGASEQYF. DNA for the CDR3: TGCGCCAGCAGCCAAGGTCAAGGGTTAGGAGCCTCCGAGCAGTACTTC. The chain recombines TRBV4-3 with TRBJ2-7; no firm D call. Germline V CDR1 and CDR2: LGHNA, YSLEER. This CDR3 spans 16 amino acids. V dropped 1 base and J dropped 6 bases, with 19 bases sitting between them.

This clone was seen a single time. This chain uses TRBV4-3 with TRBJ2-1; 7 positions agree with TRBD2. CDR3 length equals 17 residues. CDR1 is LGHNA, CDR2 YSLEER, per germline. Unmatched junction bases numbered 5, after V lost 0 bases and J lost 0 bases. This CDR3 reads CASSQDPTSSSYNEQFF. The CDR3 DNA sequence: TGCGCCAGCAGCCAAGACCCGACTAGCAGCTCCTACAATGAGCAGTTCTTC.

The chain recombines TRBV29-1 with TRBJ1-1; D remains unclear. CDR1 is SQVTM, CDR2 ANQGSEA, per germline. This CDR3 comprises 11 residues. V was cut by 3 bases and J by 2 bases, with 4 bases left in between. The CDR3 here is CSVDENTEAFF. The CDR3 nucleotides read TGCAGCGTTGACGAAAACACTGAAGCTTTCTTT.

The chain couples TRBV5-3 to TRBJ1-1; unclear D gene. TRBV5-3 is an open reading frame whose function is uncertain. V dropped 10 bases and J dropped 0 bases, with 19 bases sitting between them. The CDR3 loop spans 15 amino acids. CDR3 sequence: CALRRNGNMNTEAFF. CDR3 DNA: TGTGCCTTAAGGAGGAACGGTAACATGAACACTGAAGCTTTCTTT.

The V gene is TRBV6-5, the J gene TRBJ1-5; D is perhaps TRBD1 (6 bases). V was cut by 0 bases and J by 11 bases, with 11 bases left in between. In germline, CDR1 is MNHEY, CDR2 SVGAGI. This CDR3 contains 13 residues. CDR3 in amino acids: CASSYSMGQAQHF. The CDR3 DNA reads TGTGCCAGCAGTTACTCGATGGGACAAGCCCAGCATTTT.

The CDR3 nucleotides read TGTGCCAGCAGCCAGACCGGGACTTCAACCTACGAGCAGTACTTC. It encodes CASSQTGTSTYEQYF. The V and J genes are TRBV7-2 and TRBJ2-7; TRBD2 is a possible D gene (6 bases). Germline V gene data show CDR1 as SGHTA and CDR2 as FQGNSA. Trimming took off 5 bases at V and 2 bases at J, with 16 bases between the two ends. CDR3 length: 15 amino acids. Full variable domain (missing parts from reference TRBV7-2 and TRBJ2-7): GAGVSQSPSNKVTEKGKDVELRCDPISGHTALYWYRQSLGQGLEFLIYFQGNSAPDKSGLPSDRFSAERTGGSVSTLTIQRTQQEDSAVYLCASSQTGTSTYEQYFGPGTRLTVT.

This clone was seen at least ten times. This chain joins TRBV27 and TRBJ2-7; D unresolved. The CDR3 length is 11 residues. Per germline, CDR1 MNHEY and CDR2 SMNVEV (reference sequence). V lost 8 bases to trimming and J lost 4 bases, with 9 bases between them. CDR3 nucleotides: TGTGCCAGCGGGCTACAATACGAGCAGTACTTC. Protein sequence: CASGLQYEQYF.

This clone occurred once. V is TRBV25-1 and J is TRBJ1-2; D is unresolved. The CDR3 extends over 16 amino acids. From germline, CDR1 is MGHDK and CDR2 SYGVNS. The V gene lost 1 base and the J gene lost 6 bases, with 18 bases spanning the gap. CDR3 sequence reads: CASSEFRGPRGDGYTF. The CDR3 region has the DNA TGTGCCAGCAGTGAATTTCGAGGACCTCGAGGAGATGGCTACACCTTC.